These 16 T cell receptor beta chains were all obtained from the same sample, sequenced in a study of blood T cell repertoires in COVID-19. Sequencing used immunoSEQ multiplex PCR; TCRdb keeps in-frame clones, though not all of them. Of tens of thousands of clones in the sample, around 75% were seen once. The sample taken for sequencing was peripheral blood. The receptors were gathered from an elderly woman with active or convalescent COVID-19.

V and J are TRBV4-3 and TRBJ2-5; TRBD2 matches at 12 bases. The trim removed 2 bases at V and 5 bases at J, leaving 9 bases unmatched. Germline CDR1 reads LGHNA; CDR2 reads YSLEER. The CDR3 totals 17 residues. The CDR3 sequence: CASSQNLAGGLGETQYF. The CDR3 DNA follows: TGCGCCAGCAGCCAAAACCTAGCGGGGGGGCTAGGTGAGACCCAGTACTTC.

This clone was counted between two and nine times. The CDR3 spells CASSLGQGARQPQHF. The CDR3 nucleotides read TGTGCCAGCAGCTTGGGACAGGGGGCGAGACAGCCCCAGCATTTT. The chain combines TRBV5-6 with TRBJ1-5; 10 positions agree with TRBD1. CDR3 length equals 15 residues. The junction had 4 bases not matched to a gene; V was cut back by 0 bases and J by 7 bases. Germline assignment: CDR1 SGHDT and CDR2 YYEEEE.

The V call is TRBV11-1, the J call TRBJ2-5; 7 bases agree with TRBD2. CDR1 SGHAT and CDR2 FQDESV come from the germline V gene (reference sequence). J gave up 5 bases and V 3 bases, and 12 bases lay outside the gene matches. The CDR3 sequence is 16 residues long. CDR3 coding DNA: TGTGCCAGCAGCTTGCGCGGGAGCGTATGGGGGGAGACCCAGTACTTC. It codes for CASSLRGSVWGETQYF.

The chain uses TRBV5-4 and TRBJ1-1; D is perhaps TRBD1 (5 bases). The germline V gene has CDR1 SGHNT and CDR2 YYREEE (reference sequence). The germline V and J ends were trimmed by 5 bases and 4 bases, with 18 bases remaining between them. The length of the CDR3 is 15 residues. The CDR3 here is CASSSGKTQGTEAFF. CDR3 nucleotide sequence: TGTGCCAGCAGTAGTGGGAAGACCCAGGGCACTGAAGCTTTCTTT.

This chain connects TRBV12-5 to TRBJ1-5; D perhaps matches TRBD1 (6 bases). V was cut by 0 bases and J by 3 bases, with 15 bases left in between. Germline V gene sequence: CDR1 LGHNT, CDR2 FRNRAP. CDR3 length: 17 amino acids. The CDR3 nucleotides are TGTGCTAGTGGTTTGGTATTTGCCGGGGACATCAATCAGCCCCAGCATTTT. The encoded protein is CASGLVFAGDINQPQHF.

V and J are TRBV6-6 and TRBJ1-4; 11 nucleotides agree with TRBD1. The CDR3 is made up of 15 amino acids. V trimming: 2 bases; J trimming: 6 bases; junction bases outside the gene matches: 2. Germline CDR1 and CDR2: MNHNY and SVGAGI (reference sequence). The CDR3 bases are TGTGCCAGCAGTTACGTGGACAGGGGGCATGAAAAACTGTTTTTT. Translated: CASSYVDRGHEKLFF.

This clone has more than one count but fewer than ten. V and J are TRBV2 and TRBJ1-5; D is ambiguous. CDR3 size: 12 residues. Trimming pared 10 bases from V and 4 bases from J, leaving 11 bases between. Germline CDR1 SNHLY, CDR2 FYNNEI. CDR3 region: CAKGRRNQPQHF. As DNA, the CDR3 is TGTGCCAAAGGGAGAAGAAATCAGCCCCAGCATTTT.

The rearrangement uses TRBV5-4 and TRBJ1-1; TRBD1 might be the D (6 bases). The V gene's germline CDR1 is SGHNT and CDR2 YYREEE (reference sequence). The CDR3 is made up of 15 amino acids. Trimming stripped 3 bases from V and 0 bases from J, with 12 bases between. CDR3 coding DNA: TGTGCCAGCAGCTCTAAGGACAGTTTGAACACTGAAGCTTTCTTT. Translation: CASSSKDSLNTEAFF. The variable domain in full, completed from reference TRBV5-4 and TRBJ1-1, reads ETGVTQSPTHLIKTRGQQVTLRCSSQSGHNTVSWYQQALGQGPQFIFQYYREEENGRGNFPPRFSGLQFPNYSSELNVNALELDDSALYLCASSSKDSLNTEAFFGQGTRLTVV.

In its sample, this clone was seen a few times. The chain links TRBV19 to TRBJ1-4, with TRBD1 matching 8 bases. V was clipped by 3 bases and J by 7 bases; unmatched bases: 1. Germline V gives CDR1 LNHDA, CDR2 SQIVND (reference sequence). The CDR3 loop spans 13 amino acids. DNA of the CDR3: TGTGCCAGTAGTATCGACAGGGGTGAAAAACTGTTTTTT. This translates into CASSIDRGEKLFF.

This chain joins TRBV18 and TRBJ2-1, with D perhaps matching TRBD1 (6 bases). Trimming removed 5 bases at V and 1 base at J, with 12 bases between. CDR1 and CDR2 (germline): KGHSH, LQKENI. The CDR3 extends over 15 amino acids. CDR3 residues: CASSELGGSYNEQFF. The CDR3 coding sequence is TGTGCCAGCTCAGAACTAGGGGGATCCTACAATGAGCAGTTCTTC.

V gene TRBV18 combines with J gene TRBJ2-3; D possibly corresponds to TRBD1 (5 bases). CDR3 length equals 16 residues. Germline values: CDR1 KGHSH, CDR2 LQKENI. Trimming took 0 bases from V and 2 from J, leaving 12 bases between them. In nucleotides, the CDR3 is TGTGCCAGCTCACCACCGCTAGGACATTACACAGATACGCAGTATTTT. This translates into CASSPPLGHYTDTQYF.

On this clone itself: A junction end diverges from the germline sequence, so it may reflect a read error. This chain links TRBV5-1 with TRBJ1-3, with 7 bases identical to TRBD1. CDR1 and CDR2 from the germline V gene are SGHRS and YFSETQ. This CDR3 region has 13 residues. CDR3 sequence: CASSLGQGSTIYF. CDR3 coding DNA: TGCGCCAGCAGCTTGGGACAGGGAAGCACCATATATTTT. The full variable domain, completed using reference TRBV5-1 and TRBJ1-3, is KAGVTQTPRYLIKTRGQQVTLSCSPISGHRSVSWYQQTPGQGLQFLFEYFSETQRNKGNFPGRFSGRQFSNSRSEMNVSTLELGDSALYLCASSLGQGSTIYFGEGSWLTVV.

The chain carries TRBV2 and TRBJ2-1; TRBD2 matches 12 bases. The CDR3 runs 15 residues. J gave up 3 bases and V 9 bases, and 6 bases lay outside the gene matches. Looked up from germline, CDR1 is SNHLY and CDR2 is FYNNEI. DNA for the CDR3: TGTGCCAGTCAACAGACTAGCGGGAGCTACAATGAGCAGTTCTTC. Translated, it gives CASQQTSGSYNEQFF.

The chain joins TRBV7-2 to TRBJ2-5; D possibly corresponds to TRBD1 (6 bases). The V gene lost 1 base and the J gene lost 5 bases, with 11 bases spanning the gap. CDR1 is SGHTA and CDR2 is FQGNSA in the germline V gene. CDR3 size: 14 residues. CDR3 protein: CASSLVGASETQYF. For the CDR3, the DNA is TGTGCCAGCAGCTTAGTGGGGGCTTCTGAGACCCAGTACTTC.

This chain joins TRBV29-1 and TRBJ1-3; D is unclear. CDR3 size: 12 residues. Trimming left V 4 bases short and J 1 base short, with 5 bases between. Germline CDR1 is SQVTM and CDR2 is ANQGSEA. The CDR3 region has the DNA TGCAGCGTTGCACAGTCTGGAAACACCATATATTTT. It translates to CSVAQSGNTIYF.

V is TRBV4-3 and J is TRBJ1-2; D call uncertain. Deletions cut 1 base from V and 0 bases from J, with 9 bases between. Germline V gene lookup returns CDR1 LGHNA and CDR2 YSLEER. This CDR3 is built from 15 residues. The CDR3 bases are TGCGCCAGCAGCCAAGGGACTGAGGCTAACTATGGCTACACCTTC. This encodes CASSQGTEANYGYTF.